This TCR beta chain was documented in a study of T cell changes during pregnancy in multiple sclerosis. Data came from immunoSEQ multiplex PCR; TCRdb stores just in-frame clones and leaves some out. The data show 90,000 to 100,000 clones, 90% to 95% seen once. The CDR3 spans 13 residues. The V segment lost 2 bases and the J segment 6 bases; nucleotides outside the gene matches: 3. Germline V CDR1 and CDR2: MNHEY, SMNVEV (reference sequence). This receptor was obtained from a female donor with multiple sclerosis, enrolled in a pregnancy study. The sequencing here drew on peripheral blood, taken in the third trimester of pregnancy. The chain joins TRBV27 to TRBJ2-7; 8 bases align to TRBD2. The CDR3 protein is CASSLGLAAEQYF. CDR3 DNA sequence: TGTGCCAGCAGTTTAGGACTAGCCGCCGAGCAGTACTTC.